These 9 T cell receptor beta chains came from one sample sequenced in a study of T-cell reconstitution after alpha-beta-depleted transplantation in children. Molecular barcoding with unique molecular identifiers was used for the TCRbeta library. TCRdb re-derived calls from the PCR reads in MiXCR, one entry per CDR3 protein. The repertoire holds hundreds of thousands of distinct CDR3 sequences, with around 13% as singletons. Sequences were derived from PBMCs from the stem cell graft donor, sampled from the stem cell graft. These receptors originate from a human donor who donated a stem cell graft to a child with combined immunodeficiency.

The chain joins TRBV9 to TRBJ2-5; D is perhaps TRBD1 (5 bases). V gave up 0 bases and J gave up 5 bases, with 14 bases separating them. In germline, CDR1 is SGDLS, CDR2 YYNGEE. This CDR3 region has 15 residues. CDR3 amino acids: CASSVVGVYSETQYF. The CDR3 bases are TGTGCCAGCAGCGTAGTAGGGGTTTACTCGGAGACCCAGTACTTC.

A few counts support this clonotype. CDR3 nucleotides: TGTGCCAGCTCACCGACTAGCGTCCTCCCGGATACGCAGTATTTT. Amino acid sequence: CASSPTSVLPDTQYF. The chain couples TRBV18 to TRBJ2-3, with 8 bases that match TRBD2. The CDR3 is 15 residues long. V dropped 3 bases and J dropped 6; count of bases not matched to a gene: 8. Germline V lookup: CDR1 KGHSH, CDR2 LQKENI.

V is TRBV7-6 and J is TRBJ2-1, with D perhaps assigned TRBD1 or TRBD2 (5 bases each). V lost 5 bases and J 12 bases, leaving 14 bases between the germline ends. The length of the CDR3 is 12 residues. Germline CDR1 is SGHVS and CDR2 is FNYEAQ. The CDR3 DNA sequence: TGTGCCAGCAGCCTCCCCGGGGCCCTGCAGTTCTTC. Amino acid sequence: CASSLPGALQFF.

This clonotype was seen at least ten times. The chain couples TRBV7-8 to TRBJ2-7; D remains unclear. The CDR3 is 13 amino acids. The V end lost 0 bases, the J end lost 1 base, and 4 bases lay between the germline ends. Looked up from germline, CDR1 is SGHVS and CDR2 is FQNEAQ. DNA of the CDR3: TGTGCCAGCAGCTTAGCGCTTTCCTACGAGCAGTACTTC. Translating gives CASSLALSYEQYF.

This clonotype was detected ten times or more. This chain links TRBV12-3 or TRBV12-4 with TRBJ2-7; tentatively, D is TRBD1 or TRBD2 (5 bases each). V lost 3 bases and J lost 2, with 14 bases in between. The CDR3 runs 15 residues. CDR3 sequence (DNA): TGTGCCAGCAGTTTTCATGGGGACGGTACCTACGAGCAGTACTTC. It codes for CASSFHGDGTYEQYF.

The gene calls are TRBV7-9 and TRBJ1-3, with no clear D. The CDR3 spans 14 residues. Trimming pared 5 bases from V and 1 base from J, leaving 9 bases between. Looked up from germline, CDR1 is SEHNR and CDR2 is FQNEAQ (reference sequence). CDR3 residues: CASSNPASGNTIYF. CDR3 DNA: TGTGCCAGCAGCAACCCCGCATCTGGAAACACCATATATTTT.

This clonotype was recorded a few times. The rearrangement links TRBV12-3 or TRBV12-4 to TRBJ1-6, with D perhaps TRBD1 (5 bases). The CDR3 length is 14 residues. Trimming shortened V by 7 bases and J by 7 bases, and 14 bases separated the two germline ends. The CDR3 region has the DNA TGTGCCAGCACCTTGGGGACCCTCAATTCACCCCTCCACTTT. Translating it yields CASTLGTLNSPLHF.

This clonotype was seen only a few times. The V gene is TRBV11-1, the J gene TRBJ2-5, with D maybe TRBD2 (6 bases). Germline CDR1 SGHAT, CDR2 FQDESV (reference sequence). There are 14 residues in the CDR3. The V gene lost 6 bases and the J gene lost 2 bases, with 13 bases spanning the gap. CDR3 loop: CASSIAREQETQYF. The CDR3 DNA sequence: TGTGCCAGCAGTATAGCCCGGGAGCAAGAGACCCAGTACTTC.

This clonotype was detected a few times. This chain connects TRBV27 to TRBJ2-7; 8 bases match TRBD2. After removal of 2 bases from V and 5 bases from J, the junction contained 8 bases not matched to a gene. Germline lookup yields CDR1 MNHEY and CDR2 SMNVEV (reference sequence). CDR3 length equals 15 residues. The CDR3: CASSLAGGASNEQYF. CDR3 DNA sequence: TGTGCCAGCAGTTTAGCGGGGGGAGCGAGCAACGAGCAGTACTTC.